Shown below are 28 T cell receptor beta chains from a single sample sequenced in a study of a mutant IDH1 vaccine in newly diagnosed glioma. Sequencing used immunoSEQ multiplex PCR; TCRdb keeps in-frame clones, though not all of them. The data hold around 67,000 clones, with 83% observed a single time. Stated time point: baseline, week 1 (first vaccination visit). Treatment defined: pre-vaccination baseline after standard-of-care therapy. The sequenced sample was peripheral blood mononuclear cells (PBMCs), obtained from a glioma patient treated with radiotherapy, temozolomide or both. These TCRs come from a woman younger than 30 with glioma. Some clones in this sample may be carry-over from other donors' samples.

The rearrangement links TRBV12-5 to TRBJ1-5, with TRBD1 identical over 7 bases. V shed 0 bases and J 2 bases; nucleotides not matched to a gene: 7. Germline CDR1 is LGHNT and CDR2 is FRNRAP. The CDR3 is 17 amino acids. The CDR3 region has the DNA TGTGCTAGTGGTTTGGTACTGGGCAGGGGGGGCAATCAGCCCCAGCATTTT. It translates to CASGLVLGRGGNQPQHF. Complete variable domain (other parts from reference TRBV12-5 and TRBJ1-5): DARVTQTPRHKVTEMGQEVTMRCQPILGHNTVFWYRQTMMQGLELLAYFRNRAPLDDSGMPKDRFSAEMPDATLATLKIQPSEPRDSAVYFCASGLVLGRGGNQPQHFGDGTRLSIL.

J is TRBJ1-5 and V is TRBV7-6; D may be TRBD1 (5 bases). V was clipped by 3 bases and J by 0 bases, with 15 bases between them. This CDR3 is built from 17 residues. Germline V gene lookup returns CDR1 SGHVS and CDR2 FNYEAQ. CDR3 bases: TGTGCCAGCAGCTTGGGTACGGGGGTTTATAGCAATCAGCCCCAGCATTTT. This encodes CASSLGTGVYSNQPQHF.

The genes are TRBV6-1 and TRBJ2-7, with TRBD1 identical over 7 bases. This CDR3 has 15 amino acids. V lost 4 bases to trimming and J lost 2 bases; unmatched junction nucleotides: 8. CDR1 is MNHNS and CDR2 is SASEGT in the germline V gene. CDR3 DNA sequence: TGTGCCAGCAGTGTAACCTGGGACAGCACCTACGAGCAGTACTTC. It encodes CASSVTWDSTYEQYF.

This rearrangement joins TRBV10-3 to TRBJ2-6, with D possibly being TRBD2 (5 bases). The CDR3 contains 14 residues. The germline CDR1 and CDR2 sequences are ENHRY and SYGVKD. V dropped 10 bases and J dropped 0 bases, with 10 bases sitting between them. The chain's CDR3 is CATTEVSGANVLTF. The CDR3 DNA sequence: TGTGCCACCACGGAGGTCTCTGGGGCCAACGTCCTGACTTTC.

In the case of this clone: The germline gene is not matched at one end of the junction; a read error may be the cause. The chain joins TRBV6-6 to TRBJ2-7; the D gene could be TRBD1 or TRBD2 (5 bases each). Per germline, CDR1 MNHNY and CDR2 SVGAGI (reference sequence). This CDR3 is built from 15 residues. CDR3 coding DNA: TGTGCCAGCAGTAACTCTCAGGGCGGCGGGTACGAGCAGTACTTC. This encodes CASSNSQGGGYEQYF.

The chain employs TRBV11-2 and TRBJ2-7; tentatively, D is TRBD2 (5 bases). This CDR3 has 15 amino acids. Germline CDR1 and CDR2: SGHAT and FQNNGV. V was cut by 1 base and J by 3 bases, with 13 bases left in between. The DNA of the CDR3 is TGTGCCAGCAGCTTAGCCGCCGGGAACTACTACGAGCAGTACTTC. This sequence encodes CASSLAAGNYYEQYF.

In DNA form, the CDR3 reads TGTGCCAGCTCACCAAGCAAGACAGGGGGGACTGAAGCTTTCTTT. Residues: CASSPSKTGGTEAFF. V gene TRBV18 combines with J gene TRBJ1-1; 9 nucleotides line up with TRBD1. V lost 2 bases, J lost 5 bases, and 6 bases stayed unmatched. This CDR3 is 15 amino acids long. In germline, CDR1 is KGHSH, CDR2 LQKENI.

This rearrangement joins TRBV13 to TRBJ1-3; no clear D. The CDR3 is 12 residues long. Trimming removed 8 bases from V and 8 bases from J, with 13 bases in between. Germline V lookup: CDR1 PRHDT, CDR2 FYEKMQ (reference sequence). CDR3 in DNA: TGTGCCAGCCTGACGGCAGGTGACACCATATATTTT. Its protein is CASLTAGDTIYF.

The genes are TRBV10-3 and TRBJ2-5; tentatively, D is TRBD1 (6 bases). The CDR3 totals 17 residues. Germline values: CDR1 ENHRY, CDR2 SYGVKD. V lost 0 bases and J lost 2, with 16 bases in between. DNA for the CDR3: TGTGCCATCAGTGAGTCGACCGGCAGGGGAACTCAAGAGACCCAGTACTTC. This gives the protein CAISESTGRGTQETQYF.

The chain links TRBV29-1 to TRBJ2-3; D is possibly TRBD1 (6 bases). The CDR3 is 13 residues long. V was shortened by 2 bases and J by 7 bases, with 13 bases between the two germline ends. The germline V gene has CDR1 SQVTM and CDR2 ANQGSEA. This CDR3 reads CSVENGGRNTQYF. CDR3 sequence (DNA): TGCAGCGTTGAAAATGGGGGCCGTAATACGCAGTATTTT.

J is TRBJ2-7 and V is TRBV7-2; TRBD2 aligns across 8 bases. The germline V gene encodes CDR1 SGHTA and CDR2 FQGNSA. With V trimmed by 4 bases and J by 0 bases, 5 bases remained unmatched. CDR3 length equals 15 residues. CDR3 amino acids: CASSSYSGVSYEQYF. Here the CDR3 DNA reads TGTGCCAGCAGCTCCTATAGCGGGGTCTCCTACGAGCAGTACTTC.

This clone turned up a few times. The gene calls are TRBV6-1 and TRBJ1-5; D is uncertain. V was shortened by 3 bases and J by 0 bases, with 6 bases between the two germline ends. This CDR3 has 14 amino acids. Germline CDR1 reads MNHNS; CDR2 reads SASEGT. CDR3 coding DNA: TGTGCCAGCAGTGACAGGTATAGCAATCAGCCCCAGCATTTT. This encodes CASSDRYSNQPQHF.

The chain employs TRBV6-4 and TRBJ2-2, with D possibly being TRBD2 (6 bases). This CDR3 contains 14 residues. V dropped 8 bases and J dropped 4 bases, with 14 bases sitting between them. CDR1 and CDR2 from the germline V gene are MRHNA and SNTAGT. CDR3 loop: CASHGGIPTGELFF. In DNA, the CDR3 is TGTGCCAGCCACGGCGGGATCCCCACCGGGGAGCTGTTTTTT.

CDR3 in DNA: TGTGCCAGCAGCTTGGGGGGGCGTGGAGACCTTGGAGAGACCCAGTACTTC. Its translation: CASSLGGRGDLGETQYF. V usage is TRBV5-4 and J usage is TRBJ2-5; tentative D call: TRBD1 (6 bases). CDR1 is SGHNT, CDR2 YYREEE, per germline (reference sequence). The CDR3 totals 17 residues. V was clipped by 0 bases and J by 4 bases, with 19 bases between them.

The chain uses TRBV27 and TRBJ1-6; 10 nucleotides line up with TRBD1. Unmatched junction bases numbered 6, after V lost 6 bases and J lost 7 bases. From germline, CDR1 is MNHEY and CDR2 SMNVEV (reference sequence). The CDR3 has 15 amino acids. CDR3 residues: CASSADRGINSPLHF. The CDR3 coding sequence is TGTGCCAGCAGCGCGGACAGGGGGATCAATTCACCCCTCCACTTT.

The chain employs TRBV2 and TRBJ2-7; no clear D. With 8 bases removed from V and 4 bases from J, the gap between germline ends came to 12 bases. Germline lookup yields CDR1 SNHLY and CDR2 FYNNEI. The CDR3 spans 12 residues. CDR3 residues: CASDTDSYEQYF. The CDR3 DNA is TGTGCCAGCGATACTGATTCGTACGAGCAGTACTTC.

The chain links TRBV19 to TRBJ2-3, with 13 bases that match TRBD2. Per the germline V gene, CDR1 is LNHDA and CDR2 is SQIVND (reference sequence). The V gene end was trimmed by 5 bases and the J gene end by 2 bases; junction bases not matched to a gene: 4. This CDR3 contains 16 residues. CDR3 loop: CASSLLAGGNTDTQYF. The CDR3 DNA is TGTGCCAGTAGTTTACTAGCGGGAGGGAACACAGATACGCAGTATTTT.

This chain links TRBV29-1 with TRBJ2-5; the D is unclear. Trimming took off 5 bases at V and 7 bases at J, with 20 bases between the two ends. There are 14 residues in the CDR3. Germline values: CDR1 SQVTM, CDR2 ANQGSEA. The CDR3 DNA sequence: TGCAGCGTTTATTACCGGGCCCCAGGCGGGACCCAGTACTTC. It is translated as CSVYYRAPGGTQYF.

The CDR3 spells CASSYVGQGANQPQHF. In DNA, the CDR3 is TGTGCCAGCAGTTACGTGGGACAGGGGGCGAATCAGCCCCAGCATTTT. The gene calls are TRBV6-5 and TRBJ1-5, with 12 positions matching TRBD1. Germline V CDR1 and CDR2: MNHEY, SVGAGI. This CDR3 contains 16 residues. V lost 2 bases to trimming and J lost 4 bases; unmatched junction nucleotides: 3.

This clone was seen more than once but under ten times. The chain links TRBV5-5 to TRBJ2-1; 9 bases are a match to TRBD1. Germline CDR1 is SGHKS and CDR2 is YYEKEE (reference sequence). This CDR3 has 14 amino acids. V dropped 2 bases and J dropped 4; count of bases not matched to a gene: 1. The CDR3 DNA is TGTGCCAGCAGCTTTGGGACAGGGTACAATGAGCAGTTCTTC. Its protein is CASSFGTGYNEQFF.

The chain couples TRBV6-5 to TRBJ2-4; a possible D gene is TRBD2 (5 bases). Germline V lookup: CDR1 MNHEY, CDR2 SVGAGI. This CDR3 has 12 residues. The ends were cut back, 8 bases at V and 9 bases at J, with 14 bases in the middle. The CDR3 region is CASGRPEGIQYF. CDR3 bases: TGTGCCAGCGGTAGGCCTGAGGGCATTCAGTACTTC.

CDR3 protein: CASSDSRVLTHGYTF. The CDR3 DNA reads TGTGCCAGCAGTGATTCCAGGGTTTTGACCCATGGCTACACCTTC. The V call is TRBV6-6, the J call TRBJ1-2, with D possibly being TRBD1 (5 bases). The germline CDR1 and CDR2 sequences are MNHNY and SVGAGI (reference sequence). With 5 bases removed from V and 6 bases from J, the gap between germline ends came to 19 bases. There are 15 residues in the CDR3.

This chain links TRBV5-1 with TRBJ2-7; D remains ambiguous. V was trimmed by 0 bases and J by 6 bases, leaving 7 bases between them. The CDR3 is 12 amino acids. The germline V gene has CDR1 SGHRS and CDR2 YFSETQ. The CDR3 here is CASSLAGLEQYF. The CDR3 DNA sequence: TGCGCCAGCAGCTTGGCCGGTCTCGAGCAGTACTTC.

The rearrangement joins TRBV11-3 to TRBJ2-2; 11 bases agree with TRBD2. The V segment lost 4 bases and the J segment 5 bases; nucleotides outside the gene matches: 6. This CDR3 is 16 amino acids long. Germline V gene lookup returns CDR1 SGHNT and CDR2 YENEEA. CDR3 in amino acids: CASSSLAGGRTGELFF. The CDR3 region has the DNA TGTGCCAGCAGCTCCCTAGCGGGAGGTAGAACCGGGGAGCTGTTTTTT.

The gene calls are TRBV5-1 and TRBJ2-3, with 7 bases matching TRBD2. The CDR3 is 17 residues long. Germline-derived CDR1 and CDR2 are SGHRS and YFSETQ. V dropped 0 bases and J dropped 1; count of bases not matched to a gene: 8. CDR3 DNA: TGCGCCAGCAGCTTGGGAGGGACTACCCTGGGCACAGATACGCAGTATTTT. This encodes CASSLGGTTLGTDTQYF.

This clone was counted a few times. The genes are TRBV5-1 and TRBJ1-1; TRBD1 is a possible D gene (6 bases). Germline values: CDR1 SGHRS, CDR2 YFSETQ. Trimming left V 7 bases short and J 5 bases short, with 21 bases between. CDR3 length: 15 amino acids. The CDR3 is CASQKETGRVTEAFF. CDR3 nucleotides: TGCGCCAGCCAAAAGGAAACAGGGAGGGTGACTGAAGCTTTCTTT.

V and J are TRBV6-5 and TRBJ1-6; no clear D. This CDR3 region has 16 residues. Germline V gene sequence: CDR1 MNHEY, CDR2 SVGAGI. The ends were cut back, 0 bases at V and 13 bases at J, with 19 bases in the middle. The DNA of the CDR3 is TGTGCCAGCAGTTACTCTTCAGAAGGAGGCAACTTGCCCCTCCACTTT. It translates to CASSYSSEGGNLPLHF.

The rearrangement uses TRBV29-1 and TRBJ1-3; 7 bases are a match to TRBD1. The CDR3 runs to 13 residues. J gave up 0 bases and V 6 bases, and 2 bases lay outside the gene matches. CDR1 SQVTM and CDR2 ANQGSEA come from the germline V gene. The CDR3, as DNA: TGCAGCGTGGGGGACAGCTCTGGAAACACCATATATTTT. It yields the protein CSVGDSSGNTIYF.